This entry features one T cell receptor beta chain sequence. The assay was immunoSEQ multiplex PCR, and TCRdb's table has in-frame clones only and misses some. The table has around 180,000 clones, 80% seen once. This specimen belongs to a study of blood T cell repertoires in COVID-19. The V segment lost 2 bases and the J segment 8 bases; nucleotides outside the gene matches: 5. CDR1 and CDR2 from the germline V gene are MGHRA and YSYEKL. This CDR3 comprises 14 residues. The chain combines TRBV4-1 with TRBJ1-4; 7 bases line up with TRBD1. What was sequenced was peripheral blood. The TCR comes from a man between 65 and 79 years old with active or convalescent COVID-19. CDR3 bases: TGCGCCAGCAGCCAAAGACAGGGTGGGGAAAAACTGTTTTTT. It codes for CASSQRQGGEKLFF.